The rows below give T cell receptor beta chains drawn from one sample of a study of blood T cell repertoires in COVID-19. TCRdb keeps only in-frame clones here, not all; method: immunoSEQ multiplex PCR. The repertoire holds some 190,000 clones, with approximately 90% as singletons. The sample comprised peripheral blood. The receptor source for this set is a human donor in a cohort sampled during active COVID-19. The CDR3 runs from the conserved cysteine through the conserved F or W. A D gene is named only where the DNA matches it firmly.

D: -
J: TRBJ2-1
V: TRBV12-3/TRBV12-4
CDR3: CASSGRGNEQFF

D: -
J: TRBJ2-7
V: TRBV3-1/TRBV3-2
CDR3: CASSQGFSGTSYEQYF

D: -
J: TRBJ2-6
V: TRBV28
CDR3: CASSLLTNVLTF

D: TRBD2
J: TRBJ2-1
V: TRBV27
CDR3: CASRKASGRLPIHNEQFF

D: TRBD1
J: TRBJ2-7
V: TRBV7-8
CDR3: CASSLGQGGEQYF

D: -
J: TRBJ2-2
V: TRBV30
CDR3: CAWRSSGFDTGELFF

D: TRBD2
J: TRBJ2-7
V: TRBV7-2
CDR3: CASSYGLAGTYEQYF

D: -
J: TRBJ1-5
V: TRBV2
CDR3: CASSRQYDYSNQPQHF

D: TRBD2
J: TRBJ2-2
V: TRBV7-8
CDR3: CASSLLTSGRVLTGELFF

D: -
J: TRBJ2-2
V: TRBV6-2/TRBV6-3
CDR3: CASSPGGVGYTGELFF

D: TRBD2
J: TRBJ2-1
V: TRBV13
CDR3: CASSLGLAGGPGEQFF

D: -
J: TRBJ1-1
V: TRBV18
CDR3: CASSGALNTEAFF

D: -
J: TRBJ1-2
V: TRBV14
CDR3: CASSQLQEGGYTF

D: TRBD1
J: TRBJ1-5
V: TRBV11-2
CDR3: CASSLEDRSNQPQHF

D: -
J: TRBJ2-7
V: TRBV12-3/TRBV12-4
CDR3: CASTGVSYEQYF

D: TRBD2
J: TRBJ2-3
V: TRBV11-2
CDR3: CASSPGLAGSTDTQYF

D: -
J: TRBJ2-7
V: TRBV20-1
CDR3: CSARSGYEQYF